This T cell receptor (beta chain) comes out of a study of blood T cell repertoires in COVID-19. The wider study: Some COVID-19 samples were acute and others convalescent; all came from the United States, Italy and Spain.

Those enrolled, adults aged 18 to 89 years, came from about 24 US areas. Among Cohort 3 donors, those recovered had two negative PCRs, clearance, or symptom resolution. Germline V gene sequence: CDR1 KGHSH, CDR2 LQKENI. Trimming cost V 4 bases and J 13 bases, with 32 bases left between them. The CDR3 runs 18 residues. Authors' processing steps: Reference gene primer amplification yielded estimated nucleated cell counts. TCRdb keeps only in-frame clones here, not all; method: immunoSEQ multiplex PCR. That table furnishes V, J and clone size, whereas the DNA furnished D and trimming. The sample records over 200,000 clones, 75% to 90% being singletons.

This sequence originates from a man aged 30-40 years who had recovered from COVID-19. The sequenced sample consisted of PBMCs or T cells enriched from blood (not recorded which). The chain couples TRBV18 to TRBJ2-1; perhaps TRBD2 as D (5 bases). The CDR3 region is CASSLTLLTNLVGVAQFF. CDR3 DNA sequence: TGTGCCAGCTCACTCACCCTTCTCACGAACTTAGTCGGGGTGGCACAGTTCTTC.